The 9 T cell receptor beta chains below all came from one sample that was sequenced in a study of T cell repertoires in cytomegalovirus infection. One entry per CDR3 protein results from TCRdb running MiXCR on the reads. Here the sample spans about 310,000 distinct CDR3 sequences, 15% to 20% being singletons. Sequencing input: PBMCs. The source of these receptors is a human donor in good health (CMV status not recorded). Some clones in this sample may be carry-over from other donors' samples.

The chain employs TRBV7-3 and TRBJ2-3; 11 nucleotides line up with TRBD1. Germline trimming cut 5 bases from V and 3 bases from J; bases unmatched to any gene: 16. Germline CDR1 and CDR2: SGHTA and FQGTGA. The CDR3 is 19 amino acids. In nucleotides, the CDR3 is TGTGCCAGCAGCGTTACCGGGACAGGGGGATTATGGCCAACAGATACGCAGTATTTT. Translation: CASSVTGTGGLWPTDTQYF.

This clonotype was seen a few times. CDR3 in amino acids: CASSDGGGQGGDGYTF. The DNA of the CDR3 is TGTGCCAGCAGCGATGGAGGGGGACAGGGTGGTGATGGCTACACCTTC. The rearrangement joins TRBV28 to TRBJ1-2; 9 bases are a match to TRBD1. The germline V gene encodes CDR1 MDHEN and CDR2 SYDVKM. The CDR3 contains 16 residues. Trimming took 6 bases from V and 6 from J; bases not matched to a gene: 14.

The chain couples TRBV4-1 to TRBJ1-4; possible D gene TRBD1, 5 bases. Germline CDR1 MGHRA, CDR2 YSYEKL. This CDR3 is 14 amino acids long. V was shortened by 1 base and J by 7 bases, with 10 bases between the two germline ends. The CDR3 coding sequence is TGCGCCAGCAGCCAAGTCTCCAGGGTTGAAAAACTGTTTTTT. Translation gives CASSQVSRVEKLFF.

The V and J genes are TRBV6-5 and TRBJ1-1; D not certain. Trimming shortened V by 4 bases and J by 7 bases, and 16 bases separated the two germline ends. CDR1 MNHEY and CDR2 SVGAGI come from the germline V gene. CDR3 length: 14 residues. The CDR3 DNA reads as TGTGCCAGCAGTTCCTCTGGCCGATTCTTTGAAGCTTTCTTT. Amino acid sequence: CASSSSGRFFEAFF.

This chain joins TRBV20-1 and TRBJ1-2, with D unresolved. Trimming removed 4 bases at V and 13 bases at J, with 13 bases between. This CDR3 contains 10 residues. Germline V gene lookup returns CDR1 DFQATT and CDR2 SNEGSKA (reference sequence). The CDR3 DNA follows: TGCAGTGCTACAGTCCCTTTAAGCACCTTC. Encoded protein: CSATVPLSTF.

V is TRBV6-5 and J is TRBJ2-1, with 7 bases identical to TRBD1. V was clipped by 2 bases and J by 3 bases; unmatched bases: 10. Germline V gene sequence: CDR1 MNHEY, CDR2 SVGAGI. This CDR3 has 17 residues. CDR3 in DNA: TGTGCCAGCAGTTACCGGGTGCCGGGACAGATCTACAATGAGCAGTTCTTC. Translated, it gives CASSYRVPGQIYNEQFF.

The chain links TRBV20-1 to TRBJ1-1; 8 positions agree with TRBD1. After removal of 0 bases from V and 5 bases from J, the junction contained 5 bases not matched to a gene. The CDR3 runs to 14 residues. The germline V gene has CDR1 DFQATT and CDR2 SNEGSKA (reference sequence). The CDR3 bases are TGCAGTGCTAGAGAAGGCGGGACAGGAACTGAAGCTTTCTTT. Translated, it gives CSAREGGTGTEAFF.

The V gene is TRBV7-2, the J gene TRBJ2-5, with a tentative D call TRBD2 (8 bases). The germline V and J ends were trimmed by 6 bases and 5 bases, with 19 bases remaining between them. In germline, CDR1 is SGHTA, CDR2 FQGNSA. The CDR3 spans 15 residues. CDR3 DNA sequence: TGTGCCAGCAGTTGGCGGGGGGCAGGGGGGGAGACCCAGTACTTC. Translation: CASSWRGAGGETQYF.

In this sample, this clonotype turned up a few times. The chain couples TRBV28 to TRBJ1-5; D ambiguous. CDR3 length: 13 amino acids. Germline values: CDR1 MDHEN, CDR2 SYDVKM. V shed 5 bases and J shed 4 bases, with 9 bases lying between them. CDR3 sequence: CASSPVLNQPQHF. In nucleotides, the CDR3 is TGTGCCAGCAGTCCGGTTTTGAATCAGCCCCAGCATTTT.